This T cell receptor beta chain was sequenced during a study of beta chain features in type 1 diabetes. Points from the study as a whole: No resolution was reached here on whether HLA type influences TCRB rearrangement.

Central memory, naive, regulatory and stem cell-like memory CD4+ cells were sorted by CD45RO/CCR7/CD25/CD127/CD95/CD27. Germline-derived CDR1 and CDR2 are GTSNPN and SVGIG (reference sequence). The CDR3 length is 14 residues. V gave up 2 bases and J gave up 3 bases, with 11 bases separating them. Of the isolated RNA, all was reverse transcribed, and so the sequenced material was expressed TCRB transcripts. Assay: immunoSEQ multiplex PCR; the TCRdb copy retains only in-frame clones and omits some. The data hold about 220,000 clones, with about a tenth observed a single time. The table lists this clone with many counts. Its target is not known.

Input material: central memory CD4+ T cells from blood. The V gene is TRBV30, the J gene TRBJ1-3, with D maybe TRBD1 (6 bases). This clonotype was obtained from a man younger than 35 in good health. CDR3 DNA sequence: TGTGCCTGGAGTTTACAGGGAAATGGAAACACCATATATTTT. It specifies CAWSLQGNGNTIYF. Supplemented by reference TRBV30 and TRBJ1-3, the full variable domain reads SQTIHQWPATLVQPVGSPLSLECTVEGTSNPNLYWYRQAAGRGLQLLFYSVGIGQISSEVPQNLSASRPQDRQFILSSKKLLLSDSGFYLCAWSLQGNGNTIYFGEGSWLTVV.